The 27 T cell receptor beta chains given below trace back to one sample, sequenced in a study of T cells after yellow fever vaccination. TCRdb fed the 5' RACE reads into MiXCR, producing one record per CDR3 protein. The data hold some 110,000 distinct CDR3 sequences, with 7% to 8.5% observed a single time. The sequencing here drew on CD8+ T cells sorted from PBMCs, taken 45 days after the yellow fever booster vaccination. All receptors come from a man aged 30 to 39 who received the YFV17D yellow fever vaccine.

The sample holds many counts of this clonotype. This chain uses TRBV28 with TRBJ2-1; D tentatively fits TRBD1 or TRBD2 (5 bases each). The germline gives CDR1 MDHEN, CDR2 SYDVKM. The length of the CDR3 is 13 residues. Deletions cut 5 bases from V and 4 bases from J, with 9 bases between. This CDR3 reads CASSMGTYNEQFF. CDR3 DNA: TGTGCCAGCAGTATGGGGACGTACAATGAGCAGTTCTTC.

This clonotype was picked up many times. The chain employs TRBV29-1 and TRBJ2-1; no clear D. The V gene lost 2 bases and the J gene lost 8 bases, with 1 base spanning the gap. The CDR3 length is 9 residues. CDR1 SQVTM and CDR2 ANQGSEA come from the germline V gene. Written as DNA, the CDR3 is TGCAGCGTTGAACATGAGCAGTTCTTC. Translating it yields CSVEHEQFF.

This clonotype was seen repeatedly, ten times or more. The genes are TRBV9 and TRBJ2-1, with D possibly TRBD2 on 5 matching bases. Trimming took off 3 bases at V and 7 bases at J, with 11 bases between the two ends. The germline V gene encodes CDR1 SGDLS and CDR2 YYNGEE. The CDR3 covers 13 residues. The CDR3 bases are TGTGCCAGCAGCGCCCCCCGGGGTAATGAGCAGTTCTTC. Translated: CASSAPRGNEQFF.

The chain has TRBV15 and TRBJ1-2; maybe TRBD1 (6 bases). V was cut by 5 bases and J by 4 bases, with 17 bases left in between. The V gene's germline CDR1 is LNHNV and CDR2 YYDKDF (reference sequence). This CDR3 has 15 residues. The CDR3 region is CATSGGLQGSYGYTF. The CDR3 DNA reads as TGTGCCACCAGCGGGGGTCTACAGGGCTCCTATGGCTACACCTTC.

The V call is TRBV5-1, the J call TRBJ2-1; weak D call: TRBD2 (6 bases). The length of the CDR3 is 13 residues. Germline assignment: CDR1 SGHRS and CDR2 YFSETQ. V was clipped by 5 bases and J by 7 bases, with 13 bases between them. The CDR3 coding sequence is TGCGCCAGCAGTGAACTGGGGAGGAATGAGCAGTTCTTC. It codes for CASSELGRNEQFF.

The sample holds a few counts of this clonotype. The gene calls are TRBV29-1 and TRBJ2-3; weak D call: TRBD2 (6 bases). There are 15 residues in the CDR3. V was clipped by 3 bases and J by 5 bases, with 18 bases between them. Per the germline V gene, CDR1 is SQVTM and CDR2 is ANQGSEA. CDR3 coding DNA: TGCAGCGTTGAGGATGGGCGGGATCTAGGAGATACGCAGTATTTT. Its translation: CSVEDGRDLGDTQYF.

This clonotype was counted ten times or more. J is TRBJ2-7 and V is TRBV27, with D uncertain. The CDR3 sequence is 12 residues long. V was cut by 5 bases and J by 6 bases, with 11 bases left in between. The germline gives CDR1 MNHEY, CDR2 SMNVEV (reference sequence). This chain's CDR3 is CASSPNWSEQYF. In DNA form, the CDR3 reads TGTGCCAGCAGTCCTAACTGGTCCGAGCAGTACTTC.

The chain carries TRBV27 and TRBJ2-1; D is perhaps TRBD1 (5 bases). The CDR3 runs 12 residues. Trimming took 5 bases from V and 6 from J, leaving 8 bases between them. The germline CDR1 and CDR2 sequences are MNHEY and SMNVEV (reference sequence). In DNA form, the CDR3 reads TGTGCCAGCAGTACAGACAGCAATGAGCAGTTCTTC. Its translation is CASSTDSNEQFF.

This clonotype was seen a few times. The rearrangement links TRBV3-1 to TRBJ2-2; TRBD1 aligns across 7 bases. The CDR3 is 17 amino acids. V was pared by 5 bases and J by 6 bases, with 15 bases of the junction left unmatched. The germline CDR1 and CDR2 sequences are LGHDT and YNNKEL (reference sequence). The chain's CDR3 is CASSIVNRGQGAGELFF. CDR3 bases: TGTGCCAGCAGCATAGTGAACAGGGGCCAGGGCGCCGGGGAGCTGTTTTTT.

This clonotype was found a few times. The rearrangement links TRBV27 to TRBJ1-1; 7 bases map to TRBD1. V lost 6 bases and J lost 0; bases outside the gene matches: 7. Germline assignment: CDR1 MNHEY and CDR2 SMNVEV (reference sequence). This CDR3 has 15 residues. Here the CDR3 DNA reads TGTGCCAGCAGAATTTGGACAGGCTTGAACACTGAAGCTTTCTTT. Translation gives CASRIWTGLNTEAFF.

This clonotype was counted only a few times. V usage is TRBV6-5 and J usage is TRBJ2-7; 13 positions match TRBD2. After removal of 6 bases from V and 2 bases from J, the junction contained 4 bases not matched to a gene. The CDR3 sequence is 15 residues long. Germline lookup yields CDR1 MNHEY and CDR2 SVGAGI. DNA for the CDR3: TGTGCCAGCAGCTACGGGACTAGCGGGACCTACGAGCAGTACTTC. As protein: CASSYGTSGTYEQYF.

The table lists this clonotype with a few counts. This chain connects TRBV20-1 to TRBJ2-3, with 9 bases lining up with TRBD1. This CDR3 comprises 14 residues. The trim removed 5 bases at V and 0 bases at J, leaving 3 bases unmatched. CDR1 and CDR2 (germline): DFQATT, SNEGSKA (reference sequence). CDR3 region: CSAPQGASTDTQYF. The DNA of the CDR3 is TGCAGTGCTCCACAGGGGGCTAGCACAGATACGCAGTATTTT.

This clonotype was seen repeatedly, ten times or more. V gene TRBV7-6 combines with J gene TRBJ2-3; TRBD2 aligns across 7 bases. The CDR3 is 15 amino acids. Germline V gene data show CDR1 as SGHVS and CDR2 as FNYEAQ. The ends lost 3 bases at V and 4 bases at J; junction bases unmatched: 7. In DNA form, the CDR3 reads TGTGCCAGCAGCTTCAGCGGGATGAATGCAGATACGCAGTATTTT. Translating gives CASSFSGMNADTQYF.

This clonotype has only a few counts. V usage is TRBV2 and J usage is TRBJ2-3; D might be TRBD2 (7 bases). CDR1 and CDR2 from the germline V gene are SNHLY and FYNNEI. CDR3 length equals 12 residues. The V gene lost 8 bases and the J gene lost 13 bases, with 19 bases spanning the gap. Written as DNA, the CDR3 is TGTGCCAGCTGCGGGGGCAGCCACCGGGAGTATTTT. This translates into CASCGGSHREYF. Complete variable domain (other parts from reference TRBV2 and TRBJ2-3): EPEVTQTPSHQVTQMGQEVILRCVPISNHLYFYWYRQILGQKVEFLVSFYNNEISEKSEIFDDQFSVERPDGSNFTLKIRSTKLEDSAMYFCASCGGSHREYFGPGTRLTVL.

This clonotype was detected ten times or more. The chain recombines TRBV12-3 or TRBV12-4 with TRBJ2-2; TRBD2 might be the D (6 bases). CDR3 size: 15 residues. This CDR3 reads CAYFRAGWNTGELFF. CDR3 DNA: TGTGCGTACTTTCGGGCGGGGTGGAACACCGGGGAGCTGTTTTTT.

This clonotype has a count of ten or more. The genes are TRBV4-3 and TRBJ2-1; no clear D. The CDR3 consists of 14 residues. The V end was cut by 1 base, the J end by 1 base, with 5 bases between. Germline-derived CDR1 and CDR2 are LGHNA and YSLEER. CDR3 in amino acids: CASSQVASYNEQFF. The DNA for the CDR3 is TGCGCCAGCAGCCAAGTCGCATCCTACAATGAGCAGTTCTTC.

This clonotype was counted ten times or more. The chain is built from TRBV6-5 and TRBJ2-7; possibly TRBD2 for D (5 bases). Germline V CDR1 and CDR2: MNHEY, SVGAGI. This CDR3 is 15 amino acids long. The ends were cut back, 1 base at V and 0 bases at J, with 10 bases in the middle. As DNA, the CDR3 is TGTGCCAGCAGTTACTATTCAAGCGGCTCCTACGAGCAGTACTTC. Translated: CASSYYSSGSYEQYF.

This clonotype was counted many times. The V call is TRBV6-5, the J call TRBJ2-3; 9 bases fit TRBD1. CDR1 and CDR2 from the germline V gene are MNHEY and SVGAGI. The CDR3 length is 15 residues. The ends lost 5 bases at V and 1 base at J; junction bases unmatched: 4. The DNA for the CDR3 is TGTGCCAGCAGTATACAGGGGGCCCGCACAGATACGCAGTATTTT. Translating it yields CASSIQGARTDTQYF.

This chain connects TRBV13 to TRBJ2-2, with a possible D match to TRBD1 (5 bases). Trimming removed 10 bases from V and 2 bases from J, with 14 bases in between. There are 14 residues in the CDR3. Germline V lookup: CDR1 PRHDT, CDR2 FYEKMQ (reference sequence). In DNA, the CDR3 is TGTGCCACACCCCTAGACAGCAACACCGGGGAGCTGTTTTTT. Its translation is CATPLDSNTGELFF.

On this clonotype itself: Given a much more abundant clone one base away, this may be a read error. The V call is TRBV10-1, the J call TRBJ2-2; 9 nucleotides match TRBD1. CDR3 length: 17 residues. Germline values: CDR1 WNHNN, CDR2 SYGVQD (reference sequence). For the CDR3, the DNA is TGCTCCAGCAACTCGGGGGACAGGGTGGACCTCACCGGGGAGCTGTTTTTT. Its translation: CSSNSGDRVDLTGELFF.

The gene calls are TRBV12-3 or TRBV12-4 and TRBJ2-7; D possibly corresponds to TRBD2 (6 bases). This CDR3 is 17 amino acids long. Trimming took 0 bases from V and 5 from J, leaving 20 bases between them. CDR3 loop: CASSLAPLPGGRDEQYF. The CDR3, as DNA: TGTGCCAGCAGTTTAGCGCCCCTCCCCGGAGGGCGGGACGAGCAGTACTTC.

This rearrangement joins TRBV27 to TRBJ2-7; D may be TRBD2 (5 bases). The V end was cut by 4 bases, the J end by 0 bases, with 10 bases between. The CDR3 has 14 amino acids. Per germline, CDR1 MNHEY and CDR2 SMNVEV (reference sequence). The CDR3 bases are TGTGCCAGCAGTTCCCCTGGAGGCTCCTACGAGCAGTACTTC. It specifies CASSSPGGSYEQYF.

The CDR3: CASSLDTGLLETQYF. The DNA of the CDR3 is TGTGCCAGCAGCTTGGATACAGGGCTTTTGGAGACCCAGTACTTC. V gene TRBV5-5 combines with J gene TRBJ2-5, with D perhaps TRBD1 (6 bases). The CDR3 contains 15 residues. Per the germline V gene, CDR1 is SGHKS and CDR2 is YYEKEE (reference sequence). Trimming cost V 0 bases and J 5 bases, with 14 bases left between them.

The V call is TRBV28, the J call TRBJ2-3, with D possibly matching TRBD1 (6 bases). CDR3 size: 15 residues. V was clipped by 6 bases and J by 2 bases, with 15 bases between them. Germline lookup yields CDR1 MDHEN and CDR2 SYDVKM. Written as DNA, the CDR3 is TGTGCCAGCAGCCTAAGGGACAAATACACAGATACGCAGTATTTT. It encodes CASSLRDKYTDTQYF. Full variable domain (remainder filled in from reference TRBV28 and TRBJ2-3): DVKVTQSSRYLVKRTGEKVFLECVQDMDHENMFWYRQDPGLGLRLIYFSYDVKMKEKGDIPEGYSVSREKKERFSLILESASTNQTSMYLCASSLRDKYTDTQYFGPGTRLTVL.

This clonotype was counted ten times or more. The chain has TRBV2 and TRBJ1-1; D call uncertain. The CDR3 is made up of 13 amino acids. Trimming shortened V by 1 base and J by 2 bases, and 5 bases separated the two germline ends. Germline-derived CDR1 and CDR2 are SNHLY and FYNNEI. CDR3 coding DNA: TGTGCCAGCAGTGAAGGAGTTAACACTGAAGCTTTCTTT. Encoded protein: CASSEGVNTEAFF.

The chain is built from TRBV7-2 and TRBJ2-5; D might be TRBD1 or TRBD2, each matching 6 bases. Germline lookup yields CDR1 SGHTA and CDR2 FQGNSA. With 5 bases removed from V and 3 bases from J, the gap between germline ends came to 16 bases. The CDR3 has 15 amino acids. CDR3 residues: CASSTWTRGEETQYF. In nucleotides, the CDR3 is TGTGCCAGCAGCACCTGGACAAGGGGGGAAGAGACCCAGTACTTC.

The sample holds many counts of this clonotype. The V call is TRBV7-9, the J call TRBJ2-1; 9 nucleotides agree with TRBD1. Trimming cost V 3 bases and J 6 bases; bases outside gene matches: 6. Germline lookup yields CDR1 SEHNR and CDR2 FQNEAQ (reference sequence). The length of the CDR3 is 15 residues. The DNA of the CDR3 is TGTGCCAGCAGCTTCCCCGGGACAGGGCGCAATGAGCAGTTCTTC. As protein: CASSFPGTGRNEQFF.